Below, 22 T cell receptor beta chains from the same sample are listed, as sequenced in a study of shared clonotypes between healthy human individuals. Using immunoSEQ multiplex PCR, the repertoire was profiled, and TCRdb retains in-frame clones only, with some absent. The sample has hundreds of thousands of clones, about 96% seen once. CD45RO-negative, CCR7-selected cells formed the naive CD8 fraction, which excluded terminally differentiated effector memory CD45RA+ cells. The sequenced sample consisted of naive CD8+ T cells sorted from blood. The receptors come from a woman in her twenties or thirties in good health.

This clone turned up a few times. Other DNA variants within this sample encode the same CDR3. This chain joins TRBV28 and TRBJ1-5; no clear D gene. Germline V lookup: CDR1 MDHEN, CDR2 SYDVKM. The CDR3 extends over 12 amino acids. The V and J ends lost 3 bases and 3 bases respectively, with 3 bases between them. In DNA, the CDR3 is TGTGCCAGCAGTTTGGACAATCAGCCCCAGCATTTT. Its translation: CASSLDNQPQHF.

The V and J genes are TRBV7-6 and TRBJ2-2; 10 positions agree with TRBD2. Looked up from germline, CDR1 is SGHVS and CDR2 is FNYEAQ. The J segment lost 1 base and the V segment lost 6 bases, leaving 2 bases of the junction unmatched. This CDR3 is built from 15 residues. CDR3 residues: CASRRLAGNTGELFF. In DNA form, the CDR3 reads TGTGCCAGCAGAAGACTAGCGGGGAACACCGGGGAGCTGTTTTTT. Supplemented by reference TRBV7-6 and TRBJ2-2, the full variable domain reads GAGVSQSPRYKVTKRGQDVALRCDPISGHVSLYWYRQALGQGPEFLTYFNYEAQQDKSGLPNDRFSAERPEGSISTLTIQRTEQRDSAMYRCASRRLAGNTGELFFGEGSRLTVL.

The chain uses TRBV6-1 and TRBJ2-2; 7 nucleotides match TRBD1. Trimming cost V 6 bases and J 6 bases; bases outside gene matches: 10. Per germline, CDR1 MNHNS and CDR2 SASEGT. This CDR3 contains 15 residues. The CDR3 protein is CASSQTTGLAGELFF. The CDR3 nucleotides are TGTGCCAGCAGCCAAACGACAGGGTTGGCCGGGGAGCTGTTTTTT.

V and J are TRBV7-2 and TRBJ2-7; possible D gene TRBD2, 5 bases. The CDR3 is 15 amino acids. The V and J ends lost 4 bases and 3 bases respectively, with 16 bases between them. Germline CDR1 reads SGHTA; CDR2 reads FQGNSA. CDR3 residues: CASSSREGTSYEQYF. The CDR3 region has the DNA TGTGCCAGCAGCTCACGAGAGGGTACTAGCTACGAGCAGTACTTC. Filled out from reference TRBV7-2 and TRBJ2-7, the complete variable domain reads GAGVSQSPSNKVTEKGKDVELRCDPISGHTALYWYRQSLGQGLEFLIYFQGNSAPDKSGLPSDRFSAERTGGSVSTLTIQRTQQEDSAVYLCASSSREGTSYEQYFGPGTRLTVT.

J is TRBJ2-1 and V is TRBV2, with 10 bases fitting TRBD2. The germline V gene encodes CDR1 SNHLY and CDR2 FYNNEI. CDR3 length equals 16 residues. Trimming took 10 bases from V and 4 from J; bases not matched to a gene: 13. CDR3 nucleotides: TGTGCCAACATAGGGGACGGGACTAGCGCTTACAATGAGCAGTTCTTC. Encoded protein: CANIGDGTSAYNEQFF.

This chain connects TRBV28 to TRBJ2-3, with unresolved D. The V end lost 6 bases, the J end lost 2 bases, and 27 bases lay between the germline ends. There are 19 residues in the CDR3. Germline CDR1 and CDR2: MDHEN and SYDVKM. CDR3 nucleotide sequence: TGTGCCAGCAGGCCAGGAACACAGATACTCGGGCTTAACACAGATACGCAGTATTTT. It translates to CASRPGTQILGLNTDTQYF.

Details on this clone: At the DNA level, this CDR3 is encoded by other sequences in the same sample as well. The chain joins TRBV4-1 to TRBJ2-7; D not certain. V lost 1 base and J 1 base, leaving 8 bases between the germline ends. There are 14 residues in the CDR3. Germline V gives CDR1 MGHRA, CDR2 YSYEKL. The CDR3 reads CASSQAIGSYEQYF. In DNA form, the CDR3 reads TGCGCCAGCAGCCAAGCCATAGGGTCCTACGAGCAGTACTTC.

The chain links TRBV2 to TRBJ2-7; D is ambiguous. Germline assignment: CDR1 SNHLY and CDR2 FYNNEI. With 7 bases removed from V and 2 bases from J, the gap between germline ends came to 9 bases. The CDR3 has 12 residues. The CDR3 bases are TGTGCCAGCAAGGACGGAGCCTACGAGCAGTACTTC. As protein: CASKDGAYEQYF.

In its sample, this clone was seen a few times. V usage is TRBV13 and J usage is TRBJ2-7; 7 bases are a match to TRBD2. The CDR3 is 13 amino acids. V lost 4 bases and J lost 3; bases outside the gene matches: 3. Germline values: CDR1 PRHDT, CDR2 FYEKMQ (reference sequence). CDR3 sequence reads: CASSYGTNYEQYF. CDR3 nucleotide sequence: TGTGCCAGCAGCTACGGGACTAACTACGAGCAGTACTTC.

The CDR3: CASSLRGAGRDEQYF. CDR3 nucleotides: TGCGCCAGCAGCTTGCGGGGAGCCGGGCGGGACGAGCAGTACTTC. The chain has TRBV5-1 and TRBJ2-7, with a tentative D call TRBD2 (5 bases). V was trimmed by 1 base and J by 5 bases, leaving 16 bases between them. CDR1 is SGHRS and CDR2 is YFSETQ in the germline V gene. This CDR3 region has 15 residues.

V usage is TRBV28 and J usage is TRBJ2-3; 8 positions match TRBD1. In germline, CDR1 is MDHEN, CDR2 SYDVKM. Unmatched junction bases numbered 7, after V lost 4 bases and J lost 1 base. The CDR3 has 16 amino acids. CDR3 nucleotides: TGTGCCAGCAGTTACCTTCCGGGACAGGGCACAGATACGCAGTATTTT. Amino acids: CASSYLPGQGTDTQYF.

Of note for this clone: Other nucleotide sequences in the sample specify the same CDR3. The V gene is TRBV19, the J gene TRBJ2-7, with D possibly being TRBD2 (6 bases). The germline V gene encodes CDR1 LNHDA and CDR2 SQIVND (reference sequence). V shed 3 bases and J shed 4 bases, with 10 bases lying between them. This CDR3 region has 13 residues. The CDR3 sequence is CASSIGLAYEQYF. In DNA form, the CDR3 reads TGTGCCAGTAGTATCGGGCTAGCGTACGAGCAGTACTTC.

The chain is built from TRBV27 and TRBJ2-7; D gene ambiguous. CDR1 is MNHEY, CDR2 SMNVEV, per germline (reference sequence). This CDR3 is 12 amino acids long. Trimming removed 6 bases at V and 6 bases at J, with 12 bases between. DNA for the CDR3: TGTGCCAGCAGCCCCGGTGGTCTCGAGCAGTACTTC. Translated, it gives CASSPGGLEQYF.

The gene calls are TRBV19 and TRBJ2-7, with 8 bases fitting TRBD1. CDR3 length: 15 amino acids. The germline gives CDR1 LNHDA, CDR2 SQIVND (reference sequence). The V and J ends lost 5 bases and 7 bases, in that order; junction bases with no gene match: 13. The CDR3 here is CASSFSGQATWEQYF. CDR3 in DNA: TGTGCCAGTAGTTTTTCGGGACAGGCTACCTGGGAGCAGTACTTC.

J is TRBJ2-1 and V is TRBV23-1; TRBD2 matches 8 bases. TRBV23-1 is reported as an ORF; its role is uncertain. Losses at the gene ends were 6 bases for V and 2 bases for J; bases not matched to a gene: 6. The CDR3 runs to 15 residues. CDR3 protein: CASRLTSGAYNEQFF. CDR3 nucleotides: TGCGCCAGCAGATTAACTAGCGGAGCCTACAATGAGCAGTTCTTC.

The chain joins TRBV5-6 to TRBJ2-7; TRBD2 matches at 8 bases. The germline CDR1 and CDR2 sequences are SGHDT and YYEEEE. V lost 4 bases to trimming and J lost 0 bases; unmatched junction nucleotides: 6. This CDR3 spans 15 amino acids. DNA for the CDR3: TGTGCCAGCAGCACACTAGCGGAAAACTCCTACGAGCAGTACTTC. Protein product: CASSTLAENSYEQYF. The variable domain in full, completed from reference TRBV5-6 and TRBJ2-7, reads DAGVTQSPTHLIKTRGQQVTLRCSPKSGHDTVSWYQQALGQGPQFIFQYYEEEERQRGNFPDRFSGHQFPNYSSELNVNALLLGDSALYLCASSTLAENSYEQYFGPGTRLTVT.

The chain joins TRBV27 to TRBJ2-7, with TRBD1 as a possible D gene (6 bases). The germline CDR1 and CDR2 sequences are MNHEY and SMNVEV (reference sequence). V lost 5 bases and J 7 bases, leaving 24 bases between the germline ends. CDR3 length: 16 residues. CDR3 amino acids: CASSPPQGTAGREQYF. The CDR3 coding sequence is TGTGCCAGCAGTCCTCCACAGGGAACCGCTGGTCGGGAGCAGTACTTC.

This clone was seen once. The V call is TRBV28, the J call TRBJ2-1; tentatively, D is TRBD1 or TRBD2 (5 bases each). Germline CDR1 and CDR2: MDHEN and SYDVKM. The CDR3 covers 16 residues. Trimming took 2 bases from V and 7 from J, leaving 18 bases between them. The CDR3 protein is CASSLGSGPSSNEQFF. The CDR3 bases are TGTGCCAGCAGTTTAGGGTCGGGACCCTCCTCAAATGAGCAGTTCTTC. Supplemented by reference TRBV28 and TRBJ2-1, the full variable domain reads DVKVTQSSRYLVKRTGEKVFLECVQDMDHENMFWYRQDPGLGLRLIYFSYDVKMKEKGDIPEGYSVSREKKERFSLILESASTNQTSMYLCASSLGSGPSSNEQFFGPGTRLTVL.

This clone was counted once. The chain uses TRBV27 and TRBJ2-3; TRBD2 might be the D (6 bases). The V gene's germline CDR1 is MNHEY and CDR2 SMNVEV (reference sequence). The CDR3 covers 15 residues. V dropped 7 bases and J dropped 0 bases, with 14 bases sitting between them. The CDR3 DNA reads TGTGCCAGCATCGGGGGAAGCACTAGCACAGATACGCAGTATTTT. Residues: CASIGGSTSTDTQYF.

This sequence joins TRBV28 and TRBJ2-3; possible D gene TRBD2, 6 bases. The CDR3 contains 16 residues. CDR1 and CDR2 (germline): MDHEN, SYDVKM. V lost 8 bases to trimming and J lost 0 bases, with 18 bases between them. The CDR3 spells CASPEPSGRSTDTQYF. The CDR3 region has the DNA TGTGCCAGCCCCGAACCCAGCGGGCGGAGCACAGATACGCAGTATTTT.

V is TRBV28 and J is TRBJ2-6; no reliable D call. V was cut by 5 bases and J by 0 bases, with 8 bases left in between. Germline V lookup: CDR1 MDHEN, CDR2 SYDVKM. This CDR3 comprises 15 residues. The CDR3 here is CASSLTLSGANVLTF. The CDR3 coding sequence is TGTGCCAGCAGTCTCACACTCTCTGGGGCCAACGTCCTGACTTTC.

The chain carries TRBV28 and TRBJ2-7, with 9 bases lining up with TRBD2. Germline-derived CDR1 and CDR2 are MDHEN and SYDVKM. V lost 1 base and J lost 6; bases outside the gene matches: 16. This CDR3 contains 18 residues. CDR3 region: CASSLSRVTGAGGVEQYF. The CDR3 bases are TGTGCCAGCAGTTTATCCCGCGTTACAGGAGCGGGAGGAGTCGAGCAGTACTTC.